This T cell receptor (beta chain) is drawn from a study of T cell responses to AZD1222 COVID-19 vaccine (TCRdb year 2021). For the study in its entirety: Because spike-specific TCR depth and breadth did not differ between the two schedules, AZD1222 recipients who got a second dose at roughly 4 weeks were pooled with those who got a second dose at roughly 12 weeks. Trial participants were enrolled into age subgroups of 18-55, 56-69 and 70-plus years, which contained roughly 140, 27 and 60 TCR-sequenced participants, respectively. A total of about 250 trial participants underwent TCR sequencing, of whom approximately 200 had received two doses of AZD1222 and some 26 had received two doses of the MenACWY control vaccine.

What the work shows at the level of the full study, not this receptor alone: No day 14 peak-response samples were available, so repertoires were characterized only after the peak T cell response. Reportedly, almost half of the unique spike-specific TCRs recognized epitopes lying outside the regions that are mutated in the B.1.351 and B.1.1.7 variants. A significant rise in spike-specific TCR breadth and depth was observed after two AZD1222 doses relative to day 0 and relative to MenACWY recipients. The vaccine-associated CD4 TCRs covered the entire spike protein, and the dominant responses fell in regions 160-218 and 743-854. Only five or six AZD1222 recipients were SARS-CoV-2 seropositive at baseline, limiting conclusions about previously exposed vaccinees. Most participants were white British and females outnumbered males, and the authors suggested that clonal diversity may have been underestimated. In the small 56-69-year group, the increase in depth fell short of significance, most likely because of low power.

For this clone: The antigen this receptor binds is unknown. Within one base of it there is no much larger clone, and no base qualities were kept.

V sheds 0 bases and J sheds 1 base, leaving 8 bases between their ends. The CDR3 spans 14 residues, from the cysteine through the phenylalanine. Of all the DNA, just the CDR3 is kept, 42 bases in frame from base 1. The germline V gene yields SGDLS for CDR1 and YYNGEE for CDR2. The CDR3 regions of human TCRbeta chains were subjected to immunosequencing. Concerning the study's data processing: TCRs in the repertoires were compared against a reference library of SARS-CoV-2-specific TCRs that had been generated with the MIRA antigen-specificity platform. Breadth was defined as the fraction of unique TCRs that were SARS-CoV-2-associated, and depth was defined as the fraction of total T cells that were SARS-CoV-2-associated. Using the MIRA data, each spike-specific TCR was mapped to the spike region that the TCR reacts to and placed in a CD4 or CD8 class. Log10-transformed breadth and depth values were compared by one-way ANOVA with Sidak's multiple comparisons tests. TCRdb limited this immuneACCESS table to in-frame rearrangements with V and J called. A share of clones is missing; checked studies link under half to unresolved V genes, and the rest is unexplained. V, J and clone size are taken as reported in that table, and D and trimming were inferred from the DNA itself. The sample profile shows under 75,000 clones; about 90% of them were found once. Clones ranked in the top ten supply 15% to 20% of the sample.

The time point label of this sample denotes: baseline before first vaccination. The vaccinee samples were drawn from two UK trials, COV001 and COV002, one of which was a single-blind randomized controlled phase 2/3 trial testing AZD1222 (ChAdOx1 nCoV-19) in healthy adults. For TCRbeta chain sequencing, PBMC samples were collected from trial participants at day 0 and at day 28 after the second dose. The specimen was peripheral blood, collected on day 0 of AZD1222 vaccination. This TCR was sampled from an adult in good health. The chain is made from TRBV9 and TRBJ2-7; TRBD2 is perhaps the D gene, given 5 matching bases. The CDR3 reads as follows: CASSVESGSYEQYF. The bases read TGTGCCAGCAGCGTAGAGAGCGGTTCCTACGAGCAGTACTTC. The reference TRBV9 and TRBJ2-7 proteins fill in what lies around the CDR3, so the full variable domain reads DSGVTQTPKHLITATGQRVTLRCSPRSGDLSVYWYQQSLDQGLQFLIQYYNGEERAKGNILERFSAQQFPDLHSELNLSSLELGDSALYFCASSVESGSYEQYFGPGTRLTVT.